This entry concerns a single T cell receptor (beta chain). Its cognate antigen is unknown. This sample is part of a study of cytomegalovirus exposure and HLA in healthy donors. Healthy individuals who donated bone marrow served as the donors. Findings and caveats of the study: Cytomegalovirus-associated status was assigned to 150 to 200 TCR beta chains. An apparent linkage of common viral pathogens to several of the most significant clusters emerged in a later analysis.

13 Jbeta primers and 60 Vbeta primers were used for the PCR. The assay was immunoSEQ multiplex PCR, and TCRdb's table has in-frame clones only and misses some. The repertoire holds roughly 100,000 clones, with approximately 60% as singletons. This clonotype was obtained from a woman between 50 and 59 years old in good health and CMV-seropositive. The sequencing input was PBMCs.

DNA for the CDR3: TGTGCCAGCAGTGATGGTCGCCACAGCCCTAACTATGGCTACACCTTC. Translation: CASSDGRHSPNYGYTF. The gene calls are TRBV6-1 and TRBJ1-2; no firm D call. This CDR3 has 16 residues. Germline assignment: CDR1 MNHNS and CDR2 SASEGT. V was pared by 3 bases and J by 0 bases, with 14 bases between.